The 29 T cell receptor beta chains below come from one sample, sequenced in a study of blood T cell repertoires in COVID-19. Profiled with immunoSEQ multiplex PCR; TCRdb holds only in-frame clones, not every one. The data hold 300,000 to 350,000 clones, with approximately 86% observed a single time. Sequencing input: peripheral blood. The source is a man aged 30-40 years with COVID-19, enrolled during active disease.

The rearrangement joins TRBV7-2 to TRBJ1-6, with D perhaps TRBD1 (5 bases). CDR1 is SGHTA and CDR2 is FQGNSA in the germline V gene. Trimming removed 5 bases from V and 7 bases from J, with 15 bases in between. The CDR3 consists of 15 residues. The CDR3 sequence is CASSPRDFQNSPLHF. Written as DNA, the CDR3 is TGTGCCAGCAGCCCCCGGGACTTCCAGAATTCACCCCTCCACTTT.

The rearrangement uses TRBV27 and TRBJ1-1; D may be TRBD1 (5 bases). Germline V gene data show CDR1 as MNHEY and CDR2 as SMNVEV (reference sequence). This CDR3 has 14 residues. V dropped 3 bases and J dropped 5 bases, with 13 bases sitting between them. CDR3 amino acids: CASSFGQGRTEAFF. In nucleotides, the CDR3 is TGTGCCAGCAGTTTTGGTCAGGGAAGGACTGAAGCTTTCTTT.

The chain joins TRBV6-6 to TRBJ2-2, with 8 bases identical to TRBD1. Germline lookup yields CDR1 MNHNY and CDR2 SVGAGI (reference sequence). Unmatched junction bases numbered 5, after V lost 5 bases and J lost 3 bases. The length of the CDR3 is 15 residues. DNA for the CDR3: TGTGCCAGCAGTACCAGGGGGCGCGACACCGGGGAGCTGTTTTTT. Its protein is CASSTRGRDTGELFF.

The genes are TRBV2 and TRBJ2-5; 9 positions match TRBD1. CDR1 SNHLY and CDR2 FYNNEI come from the germline V gene. J gave up 3 bases and V 5 bases, and 10 bases lay outside the gene matches. This CDR3 region has 16 residues. The CDR3 region is CASSSDRGRAEETQYF. The CDR3 region has the DNA TGTGCCAGCAGTTCGGACAGGGGCAGGGCCGAAGAGACCCAGTACTTC.

This chain links TRBV28 with TRBJ2-7; 7 bases agree with TRBD1. CDR1 is MDHEN and CDR2 is SYDVKM in the germline V gene. The V segment lost 4 bases and the J segment 6 bases; nucleotides outside the gene matches: 12. This CDR3 has 15 amino acids. CDR3 in amino acids: CASSSHPRDRGEQYF. As DNA, the CDR3 is TGTGCCAGCAGTTCCCACCCTAGGGACAGAGGCGAGCAGTACTTC. The complete variable domain, with remaining parts taken from reference TRBV28 and TRBJ2-7, reads DVKVTQSSRYLVKRTGEKVFLECVQDMDHENMFWYRQDPGLGLRLIYFSYDVKMKEKGDIPEGYSVSREKKERFSLILESASTNQTSMYLCASSSHPRDRGEQYFGPGTRLTVT.

CDR3 in DNA: TGTGCCAGCTCACCAAATGAAGGAGGAGTCAATCAGCCCCAGCATTTT. It codes for CASSPNEGGVNQPQHF. The chain couples TRBV18 to TRBJ1-5; D not certain. Trimming shortened V by 2 bases and J by 3 bases, and 14 bases separated the two germline ends. This CDR3 has 16 residues. The germline V gene encodes CDR1 KGHSH and CDR2 LQKENI. The whole variable domain, filled in from reference TRBV18 and TRBJ1-5, reads NAGVMQNPRHLVRRRGQEARLRCSPMKGHSHVYWYRQLPEEGLKFMVYLQKENIIDESGMPKERFSAEFPKEGPSILRIQQVVRGDSAAYFCASSPNEGGVNQPQHFGDGTRLSIL.

The chain couples TRBV19 to TRBJ2-5; a possible D gene is TRBD2 (7 bases). The germline V gene has CDR1 LNHDA and CDR2 SQIVND (reference sequence). V was cut by 3 bases and J by 5 bases, with 16 bases left in between. The CDR3 consists of 15 residues. Here the CDR3 reads CASSIWSGGEETQYF. For the CDR3, the DNA is TGTGCCAGTAGTATCTGGTCGGGGGGCGAGGAGACCCAGTACTTC.

A word on this clone: It may be a read error: a sequence one base away is much more abundant. This chain joins TRBV7-3 and TRBJ2-5, with D hard to call. Trimming removed 2 bases from V and 2 bases from J, with 6 bases in between. The CDR3 has 13 residues. Looked up from germline, CDR1 is SGHTA and CDR2 is FQGTGA. As DNA, the CDR3 is TGTGCCAGCAGCTTATACCTACAAGAGACCCAGTACTTC. Translating gives CASSLYLQETQYF.

The chain has TRBV9 and TRBJ1-2, with TRBD1 matching over 9 bases. Looked up from germline, CDR1 is SGDLS and CDR2 is YYNGEE. The CDR3 length is 14 residues. J gave up 8 bases and V 3 bases, and 8 bases lay outside the gene matches. In DNA, the CDR3 is TGTGCCAGCAGCGGGGTGGGACAGGGAGGCGGCTACACCTTC. This gives the protein CASSGVGQGGGYTF.

Ten or more counts support this clone. The rearrangement links TRBV11-3 to TRBJ2-3; 11 bases line up with TRBD1. Germline trimming cut 5 bases from V and 4 bases from J; bases unmatched to any gene: 5. CDR3 length: 15 amino acids. The germline V gene has CDR1 SGHNT and CDR2 YENEEA. Here the CDR3 DNA reads TGTGCCAGCAGCCCTGGACAGGGGGCATCAGATACGCAGTATTTT. It translates to CASSPGQGASDTQYF. Combining the CDR3 with reference TRBV11-3 and TRBJ2-3 gives the whole variable domain EAGVVQSPRYKIIEKKQPVAFWCNPISGHNTLYWYLQNLGQGPELLIRYENEEAVDDSQLPKDRFSAERLKGVDSTLKIQPAELGDSAVYLCASSPGQGASDTQYFGPGTRLTVL.

This clone turned up a few times. The CDR3 here is CASLAAPQDYNEQFF. As DNA, the CDR3 is TGTGCCAGTCTAGCGGCCCCGCAAGACTACAATGAGCAGTTCTTC. V usage is TRBV7-9 and J usage is TRBJ2-1, with TRBD2 matching over 7 bases. CDR1 and CDR2 from the germline V gene are SEHNR and FQNEAQ (reference sequence). Trimming took 9 bases from V and 3 from J; bases not matched to a gene: 11. This CDR3 has 15 amino acids.

The CDR3 here is CASKSQGGYGYTF. The DNA for the CDR3 is TGTGCCAGCAAATCACAGGGTGGGTATGGCTACACCTTC. V gene TRBV25-1 combines with J gene TRBJ1-2; D perhaps matches TRBD1 (6 bases). Per the germline V gene, CDR1 is MGHDK and CDR2 is SYGVNS. This CDR3 has 13 amino acids. V gave up 7 bases and J gave up 5 bases, with 14 bases separating them.

The chain has TRBV9 and TRBJ2-7; D may be TRBD1 (5 bases). The V and J ends lost 4 bases and 6 bases respectively, with 17 bases between them. The CDR3 sequence is 14 residues long. CDR1 is SGDLS, CDR2 YYNGEE, per germline. The CDR3 DNA sequence: TGTGCCAGCAGCCCCCAGGGCAGTCGAGGCGAGCAGTACTTC. Residues: CASSPQGSRGEQYF.

V usage is TRBV11-2 and J usage is TRBJ2-3; possibly TRBD2 for D (5 bases). CDR1 and CDR2 (germline): SGHAT, FQNNGV. V lost 0 bases and J lost 1, with 14 bases in between. This CDR3 comprises 17 residues. The CDR3 bases are TGTGCCAGCAGCTTAGATTTGAGGGTTGAGGGCACAGATACGCAGTATTTT. Its translation: CASSLDLRVEGTDTQYF.

The chain uses TRBV27 and TRBJ2-1; possibly TRBD2 for D (7 bases). This CDR3 region has 15 residues. Germline V CDR1 and CDR2: MNHEY, SMNVEV (reference sequence). The germline V and J ends were trimmed by 3 bases and 7 bases, with 16 bases remaining between them. The CDR3 DNA follows: TGTGCCAGCAGTTTTCTGGGGGGGCCTGGGAATGAGCAGTTCTTC. This encodes CASSFLGGPGNEQFF.

This clone was detected only a few times. The chain couples TRBV7-2 to TRBJ1-1, with 9 nucleotides matching TRBD1. V lost 5 bases and J lost 9; bases outside the gene matches: 10. CDR1 and CDR2 (germline): SGHTA, FQGNSA. This CDR3 contains 14 residues. CDR3 bases: TGTGCCAGCAGCCTAGGACAGGGGAAGTCCAAAGCTTTCTTT. This gives the protein CASSLGQGKSKAFF.

The gene calls are TRBV10-2 and TRBJ1-5; D gene uncertain. Trimming shortened V by 5 bases and J by 2 bases, and 7 bases separated the two germline ends. The germline V gene encodes CDR1 WSHSY and CDR2 SAAADI. This CDR3 region has 13 residues. The chain's CDR3 is CASSSSGNQPQHF. The CDR3 bases are TGCGCCAGCAGTTCCAGTGGCAATCAGCCCCAGCATTTT.

The rearrangement uses TRBV6-5 and TRBJ1-2; 8 bases align to TRBD1. With 4 bases clipped from V and 4 bases from J, the junction kept 5 bases outside the gene matches. There are 14 residues in the CDR3. Germline V lookup: CDR1 MNHEY, CDR2 SVGAGI. CDR3 in amino acids: CASSSSDRAYGYTF. The DNA for the CDR3 is TGTGCCAGCAGTTCCTCGGACAGGGCCTATGGCTACACCTTC.

V is TRBV5-1 and J is TRBJ1-1, with D possibly being TRBD1 (5 bases). V gave up 4 bases and J gave up 2 bases, with 12 bases separating them. Germline lookup yields CDR1 SGHRS and CDR2 YFSETQ. This CDR3 contains 14 residues. CDR3 bases: TGCGCCAGCAGCGACAGACAAGGAAACACTGAAGCTTTCTTT. Translated: CASSDRQGNTEAFF.

The chain combines TRBV7-9 with TRBJ2-5; D is ambiguous. The germline CDR1 and CDR2 sequences are SEHNR and FQNEAQ (reference sequence). V was shortened by 3 bases and J by 5 bases, with 16 bases between the two germline ends. There are 15 residues in the CDR3. The CDR3 DNA follows: TGTGCCAGCAGCTTCCTGTCTAGTAAAATGGAGACCCAGTACTTC. Its translation: CASSFLSSKMETQYF. The entire variable domain, with the rest obtained from reference TRBV7-9 and TRBJ2-5, is as follows: DTGVSQNPRHKITKRGQNVTFRCDPISEHNRLYWYRQTLGQGPEFLTYFQNEAQLEKSRLLSDRFSAERPKGSFSTLEIQRTEQGDSAMYLCASSFLSSKMETQYFGPGTRLLVL.

The rearrangement uses TRBV5-6 and TRBJ2-3; D uncertain. The CDR3 totals 18 residues. V was trimmed by 0 bases and J by 0 bases, leaving 17 bases between them. The V gene's germline CDR1 is SGHDT and CDR2 YYEEEE. This CDR3 reads CASSLEVPTMTSTDTQYF. In nucleotides, the CDR3 is TGTGCCAGCAGCTTGGAAGTCCCAACGATGACTAGCACAGATACGCAGTATTTT.

The CDR3 loop reads CASSYPLGGTNEKLFF. DNA for the CDR3: TGTGCCAGCAGTTACCCACTGGGGGGAACTAATGAAAAACTGTTTTTT. The J gene is TRBJ1-4, the V gene TRBV6-5; D may be TRBD1 (5 bases). The CDR3 runs 16 residues. Trimming stripped 2 bases from V and 1 base from J, with 11 bases between. CDR1 is MNHEY, CDR2 SVGAGI, per germline.

The chain recombines TRBV11-1 with TRBJ2-7; D remains unclear. Germline loops: CDR1 SGHAT, CDR2 FQDESV (reference sequence). V was cut by 3 bases and J by 6 bases, with 12 bases left in between. The CDR3 totals 13 residues. The CDR3 here is CASSFQRSSEQYF. CDR3 nucleotides: TGTGCCAGCAGCTTTCAGCGCTCTTCCGAGCAGTACTTC.

The chain links TRBV12-5 to TRBJ2-3, with D perhaps TRBD1 (6 bases). Looked up from germline, CDR1 is LGHNT and CDR2 is FRNRAP. CDR3 length: 19 amino acids. Trimming removed 0 bases from V and 1 base from J, with 20 bases in between. Here the CDR3 reads CASGLVGPNQGKGTDTQYF. In DNA form, the CDR3 reads TGTGCTAGTGGTTTGGTAGGACCAAACCAGGGGAAGGGCACAGATACGCAGTATTTT.

The chain couples TRBV15 to TRBJ2-7, with TRBD1 matching 7 bases. The CDR3 sequence is 13 residues long. With 5 bases clipped from V and 6 bases from J, the junction kept 7 bases outside the gene matches. CDR1 is LNHNV and CDR2 is YYDKDF in the germline V gene (reference sequence). Written as DNA, the CDR3 is TGTGCCACCAGCGGGTCAAACAGGGGCGAGCAGTACTTC. Protein: CATSGSNRGEQYF. Looking up the rest from reference TRBV15 and TRBJ2-7 gives the full variable domain: DAMVIQNPRYQVTQFGKPVTLSCSQTLNHNVMYWYQQKSSQAPKLLFHYYDKDFNNEADTPDNFQSRRPNTSFCFLDIRSPGLGDTAMYLCATSGSNRGEQYFGPGTRLTVT.

The chain has TRBV29-1 and TRBJ2-7; D gene uncertain. With 3 bases removed from V and 0 bases from J, the gap between germline ends came to 6 bases. CDR3 length equals 12 residues. CDR1 SQVTM and CDR2 ANQGSEA come from the germline V gene. The CDR3 reads CSVEVGSYEQYF. Here the CDR3 DNA reads TGCAGCGTTGAGGTCGGCTCCTACGAGCAGTACTTC.

The V gene is TRBV28, the J gene TRBJ2-7; tentative D call: TRBD2 (6 bases). Germline CDR1 reads MDHEN; CDR2 reads SYDVKM. Trimming stripped 5 bases from V and 0 bases from J, with 11 bases between. The CDR3 sequence is 14 residues long. The CDR3 nucleotides read TGTGCCAGCAGTGGGATCGGGAGCTCCTACGAGCAGTACTTC. Amino acids: CASSGIGSSYEQYF.

In its sample, this clone was seen once. Compared with germline, one end of the junction differs, possibly owing to a read error. This chain joins TRBV5-6 and TRBJ1-2; 9 nucleotides match TRBD1. There are 16 residues in the CDR3. CDR1 is SGHDT and CDR2 is YYEEEE in the germline V gene. CDR3 coding DNA: TGTGCCAGCAGCCCCGCTCGGACAGGGGTAGGCTATCGCTACACCTTC. Amino acid sequence: CASSPARTGVGYRYTF.

This chain joins TRBV6-6 and TRBJ2-1, with 8 bases fitting TRBD2. There are 16 residues in the CDR3. Germline V lookup: CDR1 MNHNY, CDR2 SVGAGI (reference sequence). The V gene end was trimmed by 7 bases and the J gene end by 2 bases; junction bases not matched to a gene: 10. The CDR3 DNA sequence: TGTGCCAGCATTCCAGGAGCCGGGGGGGCCTACAATGAGCAGTTCTTC. As protein: CASIPGAGGAYNEQFF.